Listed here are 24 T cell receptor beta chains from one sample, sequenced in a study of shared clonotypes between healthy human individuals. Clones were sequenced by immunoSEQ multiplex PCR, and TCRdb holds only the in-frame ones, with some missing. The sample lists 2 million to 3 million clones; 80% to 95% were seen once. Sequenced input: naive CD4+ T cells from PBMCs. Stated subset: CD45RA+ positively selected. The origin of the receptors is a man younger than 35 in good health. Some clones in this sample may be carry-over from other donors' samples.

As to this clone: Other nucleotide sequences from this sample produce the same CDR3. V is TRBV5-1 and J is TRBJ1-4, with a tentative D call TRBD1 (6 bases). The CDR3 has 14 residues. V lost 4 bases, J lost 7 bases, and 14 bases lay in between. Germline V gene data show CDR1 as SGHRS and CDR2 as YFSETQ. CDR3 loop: CASSPSGAGEKLFF. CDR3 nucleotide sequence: TGCGCCAGCAGCCCATCGGGGGCTGGTGAAAAACTGTTTTTT.

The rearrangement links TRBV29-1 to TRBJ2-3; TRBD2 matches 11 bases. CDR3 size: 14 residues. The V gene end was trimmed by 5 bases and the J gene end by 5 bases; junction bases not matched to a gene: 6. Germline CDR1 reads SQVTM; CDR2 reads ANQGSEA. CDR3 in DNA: TGCAGCGTTTCGACTAGCGGGACAGGAGATACGCAGTATTTT. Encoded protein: CSVSTSGTGDTQYF.

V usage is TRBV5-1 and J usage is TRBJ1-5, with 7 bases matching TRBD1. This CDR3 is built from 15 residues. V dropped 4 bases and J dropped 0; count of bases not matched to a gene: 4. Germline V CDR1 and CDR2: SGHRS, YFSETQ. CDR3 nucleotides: TGCGCCAGCAGCGAGGGACAGTATAGCAATCAGCCCCAGCATTTT. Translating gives CASSEGQYSNQPQHF.

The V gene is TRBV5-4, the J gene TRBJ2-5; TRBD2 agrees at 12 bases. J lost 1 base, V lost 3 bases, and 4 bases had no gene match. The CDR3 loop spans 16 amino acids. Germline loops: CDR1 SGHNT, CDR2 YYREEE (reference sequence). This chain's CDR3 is CASSSRLAGVQETQYF. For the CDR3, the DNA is TGTGCCAGCAGCTCTAGACTAGCGGGGGTCCAAGAGACCCAGTACTTC.

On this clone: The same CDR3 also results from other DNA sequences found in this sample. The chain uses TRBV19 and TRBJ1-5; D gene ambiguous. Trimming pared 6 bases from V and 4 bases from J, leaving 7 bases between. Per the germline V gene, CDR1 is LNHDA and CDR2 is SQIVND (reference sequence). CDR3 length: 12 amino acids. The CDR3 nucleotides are TGTGCCAGTAGGGCGGGGAATCAGCCCCAGCATTTT. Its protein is CASRAGNQPQHF. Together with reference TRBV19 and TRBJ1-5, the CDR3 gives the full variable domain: DGGITQSPKYLFRKEGQNVTLSCEQNLNHDAMYWYRQDPGQGLRLIYYSQIVNDFQKGDIAEGYSVSREKKESFPLTVTSAQKNPTAFYLCASRAGNQPQHFGDGTRLSIL.

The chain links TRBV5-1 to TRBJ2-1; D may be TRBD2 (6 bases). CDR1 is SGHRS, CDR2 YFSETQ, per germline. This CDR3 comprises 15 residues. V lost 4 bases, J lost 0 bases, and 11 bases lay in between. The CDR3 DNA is TGCGCCAGCAGCCCTAGCGTGAACTCCTACAATGAGCAGTTCTTC. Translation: CASSPSVNSYNEQFF.

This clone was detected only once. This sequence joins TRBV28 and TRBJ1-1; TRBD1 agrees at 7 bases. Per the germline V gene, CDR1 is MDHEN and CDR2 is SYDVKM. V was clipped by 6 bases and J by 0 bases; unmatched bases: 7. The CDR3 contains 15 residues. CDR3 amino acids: CASSAPQGMNTEAFF. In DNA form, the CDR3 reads TGTGCCAGCAGCGCTCCACAGGGGATGAACACTGAAGCTTTCTTT.

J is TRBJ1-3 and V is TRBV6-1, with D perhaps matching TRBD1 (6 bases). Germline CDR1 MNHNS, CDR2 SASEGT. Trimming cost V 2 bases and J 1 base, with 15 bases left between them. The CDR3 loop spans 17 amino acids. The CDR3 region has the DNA TGTGCCAGCAGTGAAACATTTGGGGGCTCTTCTGGAAACACCATATATTTT. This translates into CASSETFGGSSGNTIYF.

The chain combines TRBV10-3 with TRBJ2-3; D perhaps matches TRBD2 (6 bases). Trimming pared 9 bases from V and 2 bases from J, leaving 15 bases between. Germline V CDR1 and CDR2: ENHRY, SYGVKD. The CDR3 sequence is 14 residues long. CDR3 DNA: TGTGCCATGAGTATGGCTAGCGCCACAGATACGCAGTATTTT. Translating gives CAMSMASATDTQYF.

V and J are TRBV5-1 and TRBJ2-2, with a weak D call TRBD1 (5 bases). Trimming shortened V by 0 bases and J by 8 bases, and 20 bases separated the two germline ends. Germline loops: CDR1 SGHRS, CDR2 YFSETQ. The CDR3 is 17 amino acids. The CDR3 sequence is CASSLAVGPNARGELFF. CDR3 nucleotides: TGCGCCAGCAGCTTGGCCGTGGGGCCGAACGCAAGGGGGGAGCTGTTTTTT. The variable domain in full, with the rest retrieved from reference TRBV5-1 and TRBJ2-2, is KAGVTQTPRYLIKTRGQQVTLSCSPISGHRSVSWYQQTPGQGLQFLFEYFSETQRNKGNFPGRFSGRQFSNSRSEMNVSTLELGDSALYLCASSLAVGPNARGELFFGEGSRLTVL.

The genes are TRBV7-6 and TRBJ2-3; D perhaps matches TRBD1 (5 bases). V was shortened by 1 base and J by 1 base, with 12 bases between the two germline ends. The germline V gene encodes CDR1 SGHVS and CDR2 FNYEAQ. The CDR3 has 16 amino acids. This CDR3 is CASSLVWSRGTDTQYF. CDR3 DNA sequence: TGTGCCAGCAGCTTAGTGTGGAGCAGGGGCACAGATACGCAGTATTTT.

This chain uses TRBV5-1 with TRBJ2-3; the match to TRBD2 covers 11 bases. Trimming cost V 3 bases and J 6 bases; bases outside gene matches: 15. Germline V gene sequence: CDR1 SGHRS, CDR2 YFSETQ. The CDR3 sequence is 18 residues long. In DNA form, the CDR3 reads TGCGCCAGCAGCTGGCAGGGGAGTACTAGCGGGAGTTATGATACGCAGTATTTT. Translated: CASSWQGSTSGSYDTQYF.

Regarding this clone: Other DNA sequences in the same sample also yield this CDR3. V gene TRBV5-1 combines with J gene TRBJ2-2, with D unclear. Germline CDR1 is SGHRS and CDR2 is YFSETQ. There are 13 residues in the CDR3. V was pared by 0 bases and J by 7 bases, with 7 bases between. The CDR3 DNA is TGCGCCAGCAGCTTGGAAGGGAACGGGGAGCTGTTTTTT. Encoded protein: CASSLEGNGELFF.

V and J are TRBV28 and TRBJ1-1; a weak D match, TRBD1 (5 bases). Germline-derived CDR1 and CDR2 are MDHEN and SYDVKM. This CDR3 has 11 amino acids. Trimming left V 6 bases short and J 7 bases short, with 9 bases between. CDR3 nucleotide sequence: TGTGCCAGCAGAGGGGTCGGTGAAGCTTTCTTT. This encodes CASRGVGEAFF. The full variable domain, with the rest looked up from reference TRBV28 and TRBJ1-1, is DVKVTQSSRYLVKRTGEKVFLECVQDMDHENMFWYRQDPGLGLRLIYFSYDVKMKEKGDIPEGYSVSREKKERFSLILESASTNQTSMYLCASRGVGEAFFGQGTRLTVV.

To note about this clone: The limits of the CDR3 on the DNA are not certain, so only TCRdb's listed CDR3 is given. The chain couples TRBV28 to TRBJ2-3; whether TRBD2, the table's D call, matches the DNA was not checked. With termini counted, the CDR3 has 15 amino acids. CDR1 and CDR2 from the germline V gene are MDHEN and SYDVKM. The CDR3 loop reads CASSSSGLHTDTQYF.

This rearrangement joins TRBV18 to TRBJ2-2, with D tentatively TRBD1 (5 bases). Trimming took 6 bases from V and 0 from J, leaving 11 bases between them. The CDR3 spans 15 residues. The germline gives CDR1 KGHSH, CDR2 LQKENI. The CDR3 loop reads CASSYRRPNTGELFF. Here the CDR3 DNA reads TGTGCCAGCTCGTACAGGCGGCCGAACACCGGGGAGCTGTTTTTT.

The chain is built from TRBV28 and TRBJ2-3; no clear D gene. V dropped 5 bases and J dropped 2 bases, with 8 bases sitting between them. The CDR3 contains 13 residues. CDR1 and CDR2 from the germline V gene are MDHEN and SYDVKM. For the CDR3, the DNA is TGTGCCAGCAGTAACCGCCCCACAGATACGCAGTATTTT. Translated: CASSNRPTDTQYF. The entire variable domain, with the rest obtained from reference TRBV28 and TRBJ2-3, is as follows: DVKVTQSSRYLVKRTGEKVFLECVQDMDHENMFWYRQDPGLGLRLIYFSYDVKMKEKGDIPEGYSVSREKKERFSLILESASTNQTSMYLCASSNRPTDTQYFGPGTRLTVL.

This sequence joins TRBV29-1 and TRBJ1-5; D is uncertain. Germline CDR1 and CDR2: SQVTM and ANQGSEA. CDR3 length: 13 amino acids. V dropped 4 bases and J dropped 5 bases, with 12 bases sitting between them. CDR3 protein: CSVALGSDQPQHF. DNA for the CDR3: TGCAGCGTTGCCTTGGGGTCGGATCAGCCCCAGCATTTT.

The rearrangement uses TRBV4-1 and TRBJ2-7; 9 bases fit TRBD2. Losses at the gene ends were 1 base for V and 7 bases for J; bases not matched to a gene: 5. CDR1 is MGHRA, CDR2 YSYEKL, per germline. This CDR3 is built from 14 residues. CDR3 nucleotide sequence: TGCGCCAGCAGCCAAGGTAGGACTAGCGTTGAGCAGTACTTC. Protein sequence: CASSQGRTSVEQYF.

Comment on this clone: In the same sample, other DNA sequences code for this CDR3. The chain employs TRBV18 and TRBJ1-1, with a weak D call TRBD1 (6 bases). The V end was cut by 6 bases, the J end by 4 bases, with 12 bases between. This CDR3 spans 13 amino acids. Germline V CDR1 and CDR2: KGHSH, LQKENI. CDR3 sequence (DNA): TGTGCCAGCTCTCCAACAGGGTTCACTGAAGCTTTCTTT. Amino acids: CASSPTGFTEAFF.

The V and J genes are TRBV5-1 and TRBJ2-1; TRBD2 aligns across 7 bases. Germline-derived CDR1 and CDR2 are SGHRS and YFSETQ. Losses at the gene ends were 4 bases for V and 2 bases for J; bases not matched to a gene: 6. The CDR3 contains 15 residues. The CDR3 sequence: CASSAGTTTYNEQFF. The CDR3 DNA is TGCGCCAGCAGCGCCGGGACTACCACCTACAATGAGCAGTTCTTC.

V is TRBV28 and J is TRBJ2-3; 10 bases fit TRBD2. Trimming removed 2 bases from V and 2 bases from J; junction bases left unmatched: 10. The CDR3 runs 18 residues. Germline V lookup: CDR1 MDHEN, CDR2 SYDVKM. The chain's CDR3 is CASSLEGPLAGVTDTQYF. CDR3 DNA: TGTGCCAGCAGTTTAGAGGGTCCCCTAGCGGGAGTCACAGATACGCAGTATTTT.

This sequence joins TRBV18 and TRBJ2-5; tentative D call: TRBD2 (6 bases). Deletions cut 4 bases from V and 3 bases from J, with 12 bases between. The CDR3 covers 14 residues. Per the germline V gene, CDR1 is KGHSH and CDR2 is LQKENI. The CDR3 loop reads CASSRRDSEETQYF. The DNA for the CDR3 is TGTGCCAGCTCACGACGGGACTCTGAAGAGACCCAGTACTTC.

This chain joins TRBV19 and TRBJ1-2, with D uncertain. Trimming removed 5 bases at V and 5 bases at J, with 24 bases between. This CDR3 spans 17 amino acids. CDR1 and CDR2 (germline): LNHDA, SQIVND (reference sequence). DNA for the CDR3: TGTGCCAGTAGTCCTCGCGTTGGAGGAAGGGTGCAATATGGCTACACCTTC. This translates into CASSPRVGGRVQYGYTF.